Below, 8 T cell receptor beta chains from the same sample are listed, as sequenced in a study of Tregs in tolerant kidney transplant recipients. Libraries were prepared by immunoSEQ multiplex PCR; TCRdb keeps only in-frame clonotypes and omits some of them. The sample consists of some 68,000 clones, 65% to 85% of them appearing once. The specimen sequenced was CD4+ T cells from blood. The receptors come from a human donor in good health.

The CDR3 DNA reads as TGTGCCAGCAGCCCCTCACCGGGACGAAGCTACGAGCAGTACTTC. It yields the protein CASSPSPGRSYEQYF. The genes are TRBV7-6 and TRBJ2-7; D may be TRBD1 or TRBD2 (5 bases each). Germline values: CDR1 SGHVS, CDR2 FNYEAQ. V was shortened by 5 bases and J by 3 bases, with 17 bases between the two germline ends. This CDR3 spans 15 amino acids.

V gene TRBV5-1 combines with J gene TRBJ2-2, with 9 nucleotides matching TRBD1. Germline CDR1 is SGHRS and CDR2 is YFSETQ. The CDR3 spans 15 residues. Trimming took 6 bases from V and 5 from J; bases not matched to a gene: 8. CDR3 protein: CASTSGQGRTGELFF. The CDR3 coding sequence is TGCGCCAGCACCTCTGGACAGGGGAGAACCGGGGAGCTGTTTTTT. The whole variable domain, filled in from reference TRBV5-1 and TRBJ2-2, reads KAGVTQTPRYLIKTRGQQVTLSCSPISGHRSVSWYQQTPGQGLQFLFEYFSETQRNKGNFPGRFSGRQFSNSRSEMNVSTLELGDSALYLCASTSGQGRTGELFFGEGSRLTVL.

The gene calls are TRBV13 and TRBJ2-3, with 7 nucleotides matching TRBD2. Losses at the gene ends were 10 bases for V and 3 bases for J; bases not matched to a gene: 7. The CDR3 is 13 amino acids. Germline assignment: CDR1 PRHDT and CDR2 FYEKMQ (reference sequence). The CDR3, as DNA: TGTGCCACCAAGCGGGGCCTAACAGATACGCAGTATTTT. Residues: CATKRGLTDTQYF.

CDR3 nucleotide sequence: TGTGCCAGCAGCGTAGGGCTAGCAGGCGGGGAGCTGTTTTTT. Translated: CASSVGLAGGELFF. J is TRBJ2-2 and V is TRBV9; maybe TRBD2 (5 bases). CDR1 and CDR2 (germline): SGDLS, YYNGEE. V lost 0 bases to trimming and J lost 7 bases, with 10 bases between them. This CDR3 has 14 residues.

This clone was detected only once. The rearrangement joins TRBV2 to TRBJ2-1; D is uncertain. This CDR3 region has 14 residues. Deletions cut 5 bases from V and 6 bases from J, with 14 bases between. Germline CDR1 and CDR2: SNHLY and FYNNEI. CDR3 DNA: TGTGCCAGCAGTAAGGGTAATACACTCAATGAGCAGTTCTTC. Translation gives CASSKGNTLNEQFF. The variable domain in full, with the rest retrieved from reference TRBV2 and TRBJ2-1, is EPEVTQTPSHQVTQMGQEVILRCVPISNHLYFYWYRQILGQKVEFLVSFYNNEISEKSEIFDDQFSVERPDGSNFTLKIRSTKLEDSAMYFCASSKGNTLNEQFFGPGTRLTVL.

The chain couples TRBV29-1 to TRBJ2-5; TRBD2 matches at 7 bases. The CDR3 is made up of 19 amino acids. The V gene end was trimmed by 4 bases and the J gene end by 4 bases; junction bases not matched to a gene: 24. Germline V gene lookup returns CDR1 SQVTM and CDR2 ANQGSEA. CDR3 in DNA: TGCAGCGTTGGGGGTACGGTTAGCGGGCCCCACTTTAAGAGAGAGACCCAGTACTTC. Residues: CSVGGTVSGPHFKRETQYF.

V and J are TRBV2 and TRBJ1-3; no definite D call. Germline CDR1 SNHLY, CDR2 FYNNEI. The CDR3 is made up of 15 amino acids. V lost 8 bases and J lost 0, with 14 bases in between. CDR3 residues: CASFGRPYSGNTIYF. For the CDR3, the DNA is TGTGCCAGCTTCGGTAGGCCCTACTCTGGAAACACCATATATTTT.

This sequence joins TRBV7-6 and TRBJ2-1, with 9 bases lining up with TRBD2. Germline loops: CDR1 SGHVS, CDR2 FNYEAQ. The CDR3 extends over 16 amino acids. Trimming took 3 bases from V and 3 from J; bases not matched to a gene: 6. In nucleotides, the CDR3 is TGTGCCAGCAGCTTTTTCACAGCGGGGGGCTACAATGAGCAGTTCTTC. Translated, it gives CASSFFTAGGYNEQFF.